These 14 T cell receptor beta chains share one sample of origin, sequenced in a study of CD8 T cells in ankylosing spondylitis. General observations from the study: For ankylosing spondylitis blood, a TCR beta motif of about 8 highly homologous variants appeared characteristic.

TCRdb ran MiXCR on the 5' RACE reads and lists one entry per CDR3 protein. The table records about 510,000 distinct CDR3 sequences, over 4% of them present only once. These TCRs are of unknown antigen specificity. The sequenced sample consisted of blood, either unsorted or a sorted T cell fraction (not recorded which). Receptor source: a male donor with ankylosing spondylitis.

This clonotype has ten or more counts. The rearrangement uses TRBV12-3 or TRBV12-4 and TRBJ1-4; the D gene is possibly TRBD1 (5 bases). The CDR3 totals 15 residues. V lost 7 bases and J 6 bases, leaving 18 bases between the germline ends. The CDR3 reads CASTDPGAVDEKLFF. The CDR3, as DNA: TGTGCCAGCACCGACCCCGGGGCAGTTGATGAAAAACTGTTTTTT.

Points on this clonotype: A much larger clone lies a single base off, so this may be a read error. This chain joins TRBV20-1 and TRBJ1-2; tentatively, D is TRBD1 (5 bases). This CDR3 comprises 16 residues. In germline, CDR1 is DFQATT, CDR2 SNEGSKA (reference sequence). The CDR3 sequence: CCVPPAAGDAWGGYTF. For the CDR3, the DNA is TGCTGTGTCCCCCCTGCCGCGGGCGACGCCTGGGGGGGCTACACCTTC.

The V gene is TRBV19, the J gene TRBJ1-2; D not certain. This CDR3 has 13 amino acids. The germline V and J ends were trimmed by 2 bases and 8 bases, with 12 bases remaining between them. Germline lookup yields CDR1 LNHDA and CDR2 SQIVND (reference sequence). CDR3 loop: CASSILAGRGYTF. DNA for the CDR3: TGTGCCAGTAGTATACTGGCCGGAAGGGGCTACACCTTC.

This clonotype was seen repeatedly, ten times or more. V gene TRBV27 combines with J gene TRBJ2-7; D tentatively reads TRBD1 or TRBD2 (5 bases each). V lost 1 base to trimming and J lost 4 bases, with 17 bases between them. Germline values: CDR1 MNHEY, CDR2 SMNVEV (reference sequence). The CDR3 has 16 amino acids. The CDR3 nucleotides are TGTGCCAGCAGTTTATGGGGGACGGTTGGACCTTACGAGCAGTACTTC. Protein product: CASSLWGTVGPYEQYF.

This clonotype was picked up many times. CDR3 in amino acids: CASSLDRGGEKLFF. CDR3 DNA: TGCGCCAGCAGCTTAGACAGGGGAGGAGAAAAACTGTTTTTT. This rearrangement joins TRBV5-1 to TRBJ1-4; TRBD1 aligns across 8 bases. The CDR3 spans 14 residues. The germline V gene encodes CDR1 SGHRS and CDR2 YFSETQ. V trimming: 2 bases; J trimming: 8 bases; junction bases outside the gene matches: 5.

This clonotype was recorded at least ten times. The genes are TRBV6-1 and TRBJ1-5; unclear D gene. The germline V gene encodes CDR1 MNHNS and CDR2 SASEGT. V lost 5 bases and J 2 bases, leaving 13 bases between the germline ends. The CDR3 runs to 15 residues. The CDR3 loop is CASSPLGGGNQPQHF. The CDR3 DNA follows: TGTGCCAGCAGTCCCCTAGGTGGGGGCAATCAGCCCCAGCATTTT.

This clonotype was counted at least ten times. The chain recombines TRBV27 with TRBJ2-1; D unresolved. Trimming pared 6 bases from V and 2 bases from J, leaving 14 bases between. The germline gives CDR1 MNHEY, CDR2 SMNVEV (reference sequence). The CDR3 spans 15 residues. CDR3 bases: TGTGCCAGCAGCTTGGACGCTTCCACCTACAATGAGCAGTTCTTC. Its translation: CASSLDASTYNEQFF.

This clonotype was recorded many times. The J gene is TRBJ1-2, the V gene TRBV7-2; unclear D gene. This CDR3 comprises 12 residues. The V and J ends lost 3 bases and 13 bases respectively, with 15 bases between them. Germline V gene data show CDR1 as SGHTA and CDR2 as FQGNSA. The CDR3 loop reads CASSFMTGEITF. As DNA, the CDR3 is TGTGCCAGCAGCTTTATGACTGGGGAAATCACCTTC.

Concerning this clonotype itself: Given a much more abundant clone one base away, this may be a read error. The genes are TRBV6-2 or TRBV6-3 and TRBJ2-2; 7 positions agree with TRBD2. The CDR3 loop spans 14 amino acids. The ends lost 6 bases at V and 5 bases at J; junction bases unmatched: 6. Germline assignment: CDR1 MNHEY and CDR2 SVGEGT. CDR3 in DNA: TGTGCCAGCAGGCGGGAGTATAAGACCGGGGAGCTGTTTTTT. This translates into CASRREYKTGELFF.

Ten or more counts support this clonotype. The V gene is TRBV5-1, the J gene TRBJ2-2, with D perhaps TRBD2 (6 bases). This CDR3 contains 15 residues. Germline values: CDR1 SGHRS, CDR2 YFSETQ. Trimming pared 2 bases from V and 2 bases from J, leaving 10 bases between. CDR3 in amino acids: CASSFLSGNTGELFF. DNA of the CDR3: TGCGCCAGCAGCTTCCTTAGCGGTAACACCGGGGAGCTGTTTTTT.

This clonotype was seen ten or more times. The chain recombines TRBV27 with TRBJ2-1; D gene ambiguous. The CDR3 has 15 amino acids. Trimming pared 3 bases from V and 4 bases from J, leaving 13 bases between. Germline CDR1 reads MNHEY; CDR2 reads SMNVEV (reference sequence). The CDR3 region is CASSFTTPVYNEQFF. In DNA, the CDR3 is TGTGCCAGCAGTTTTACTACGCCTGTATACAATGAGCAGTTCTTC.

To note about this clonotype: This may be a read error: a much more frequent sequence differs by one nucleotide. The V and J genes are TRBV20-1 and TRBJ2-7; TRBD1 or TRBD2 may be the D gene (6 bases each). Germline V gives CDR1 DFQATT, CDR2 SNEGSKA (reference sequence). The CDR3 spans 14 residues. The V and J ends lost 3 bases and 5 bases respectively, with 17 bases between them. CDR3 protein: CSARGGLSTHEQYF. The CDR3 nucleotides read TGCAGTGCTAGGGGGGGCCTGTCCACCCACGAGCAGTACTTC.

This clonotype was counted many times. V gene TRBV9 combines with J gene TRBJ2-1; no clear D gene. Germline CDR1 and CDR2: SGDLS and YYNGEE. The CDR3 consists of 13 residues. V was clipped by 3 bases and J by 5 bases, with 9 bases between them. The DNA for the CDR3 is TGTGCCAGCAGCGACCGGGCCCACAATGAGCAGTTCTTC. Residues: CASSDRAHNEQFF.

This clonotype occurred many times. This chain connects TRBV6-1 to TRBJ1-1; D gene uncertain. The CDR3 covers 13 residues. Trimming pared 6 bases from V and 10 bases from J, leaving 18 bases between. Per the germline V gene, CDR1 is MNHNS and CDR2 is SASEGT. The DNA of the CDR3 is TGTGCCAGCAGCCAGTCGGTTGTAGAGGGAGCTTTCTTT. Protein product: CASSQSVVEGAFF.